This T cell receptor (beta chain) was sequenced during a study of T cells in Graves' hyperthyroidism and ophthalmopathy. This clonotype was found many times. The antigen remains unidentified. Amplified TCR beta CDR3 regions derived from RNA transcripts. First-round RT-PCR with HTBI primers amplified the TCR CDR3 region. In TCRdb, the multiplex PCR reads were re-called with MiXCR into one record per CDR3 protein. This table holds approximately 98,000 distinct CDR3 sequences, around 42% found once. V was cut by 2 bases and J by 4 bases, with 12 bases left in between. The germline gives CDR1 MNHEY, CDR2 SVGAGI. This CDR3 is 14 amino acids long. Broader study findings: The blood repertoire included most of the expanded thyroid clonotypes above 0.001.

Input material: peripheral blood or thyroid tissue (not recorded which). The source is a woman in her twenties or thirties with Graves' hyperthyroidism. The J gene is TRBJ2-7, the V gene TRBV6-5; weak D call: TRBD2 (5 bases). The CDR3 is CASSYRRGVYEQYF. The CDR3 nucleotides read TGTGCCAGCAGTTACCGCCGGGGTGTATACGAGCAGTACTTC.